This TCR beta chain was observed in a study of cytomegalovirus exposure and HLA in healthy donors. Points from the study as a whole: Earlier analysis found most TCR beta V segments productive about 87% or about 30% of the time.

This clone has only a few counts. As yet, its antigen is unknown. 60 Vbeta and 13 Jbeta primers were used in PCR. Sequencing was performed with immunoSEQ multiplex PCR; in TCRdb, only in-frame clones are kept and a portion is missing. The sample yields about 170,000 clones, about three quarters seen once. Sequenced material: PBMCs. The TCR originated in a woman between 25 and 40 years old in good health and CMV-seropositive.

CDR3 sequence: CASSLGGSSQETQYF. CDR3 nucleotides: TGTGCCAGCAGCTTGGGCGGGAGTAGCCAAGAGACCCAGTACTTC. The J gene is TRBJ2-5, the V gene TRBV5-4, with 7 bases aligning to TRBD2. The CDR3 loop spans 15 amino acids. V shed 0 bases and J 1 base; nucleotides not matched to a gene: 3. Germline CDR1 SGHNT, CDR2 YYREEE (reference sequence). Variable domain in full (rest from reference TRBV5-4 and TRBJ2-5): ETGVTQSPTHLIKTRGQQVTLRCSSQSGHNTVSWYQQALGQGPQFIFQYYREEENGRGNFPPRFSGLQFPNYSSELNVNALELDDSALYLCASSLGGSSQETQYFGPGTRLLVL.